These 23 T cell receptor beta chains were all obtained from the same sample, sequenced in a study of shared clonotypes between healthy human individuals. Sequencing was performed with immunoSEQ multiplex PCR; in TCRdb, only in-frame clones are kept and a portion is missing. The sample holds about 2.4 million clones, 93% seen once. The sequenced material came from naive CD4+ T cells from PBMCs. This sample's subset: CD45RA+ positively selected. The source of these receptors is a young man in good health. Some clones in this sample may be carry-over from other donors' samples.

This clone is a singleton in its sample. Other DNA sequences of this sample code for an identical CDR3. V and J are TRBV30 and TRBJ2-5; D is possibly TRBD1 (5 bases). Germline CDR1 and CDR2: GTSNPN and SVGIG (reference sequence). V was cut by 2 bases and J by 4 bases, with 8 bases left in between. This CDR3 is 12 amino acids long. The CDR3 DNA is TGTGCCTGGAGTCGTAGGGGAGAGACCCAGTACTTC. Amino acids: CAWSRRGETQYF.

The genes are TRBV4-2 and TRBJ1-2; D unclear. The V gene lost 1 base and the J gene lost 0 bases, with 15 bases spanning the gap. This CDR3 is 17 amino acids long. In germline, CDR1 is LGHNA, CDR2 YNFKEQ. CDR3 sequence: CASSQGRTHQANYGYTF. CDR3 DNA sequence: TGTGCCAGCAGCCAAGGTCGGACTCACCAAGCTAACTATGGCTACACCTTC.

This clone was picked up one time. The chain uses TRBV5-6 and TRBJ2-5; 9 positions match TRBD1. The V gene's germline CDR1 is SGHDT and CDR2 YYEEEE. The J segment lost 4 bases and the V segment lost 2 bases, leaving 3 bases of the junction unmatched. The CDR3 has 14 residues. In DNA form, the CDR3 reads TGTGCCAGCAGCTTCGGGACAGGGCGAGAGACCCAGTACTTC. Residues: CASSFGTGRETQYF.

DNA for the CDR3: TGTGCCAGCTCACCGCAACAGGCAGGGGAGCAGTACTTC. Amino acid sequence: CASSPQQAGEQYF. J is TRBJ2-7 and V is TRBV18, with D possibly TRBD1 on 5 matching bases. The ends were cut back, 3 bases at V and 7 bases at J, with 13 bases in the middle. Looked up from germline, CDR1 is KGHSH and CDR2 is LQKENI. The CDR3 is 13 residues long.

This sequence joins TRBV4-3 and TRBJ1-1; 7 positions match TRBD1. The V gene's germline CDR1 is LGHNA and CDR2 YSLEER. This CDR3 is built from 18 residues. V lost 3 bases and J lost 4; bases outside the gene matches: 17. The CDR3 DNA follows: TGCGCCAGCAGCCAGTTTCCCGTGAGACAGGGAGGGGGCACTGAAGCTTTCTTT. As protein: CASSQFPVRQGGGTEAFF.

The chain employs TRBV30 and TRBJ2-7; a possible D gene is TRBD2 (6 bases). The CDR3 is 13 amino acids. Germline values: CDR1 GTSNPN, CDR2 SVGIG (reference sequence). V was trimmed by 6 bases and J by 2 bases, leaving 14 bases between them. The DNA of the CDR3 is TGTGCCTGCCTCGTGGGGGGAACCTACGAGCAGTACTTC. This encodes CACLVGGTYEQYF.

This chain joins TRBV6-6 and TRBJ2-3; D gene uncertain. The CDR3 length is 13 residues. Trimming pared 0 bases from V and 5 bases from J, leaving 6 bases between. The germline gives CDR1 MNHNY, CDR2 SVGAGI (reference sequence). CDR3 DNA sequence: TGTGCCAGCAGTTACTCGGGCGGAGATACGCAGTATTTT. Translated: CASSYSGGDTQYF.

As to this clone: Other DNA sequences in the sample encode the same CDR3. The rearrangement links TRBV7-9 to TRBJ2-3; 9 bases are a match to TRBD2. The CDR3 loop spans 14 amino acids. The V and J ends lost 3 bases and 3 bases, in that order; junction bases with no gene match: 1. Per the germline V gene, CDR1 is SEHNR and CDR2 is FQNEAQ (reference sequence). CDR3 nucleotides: TGTGCCAGCAGCTTTGCGGGAGGGACAGATACGCAGTATTTT. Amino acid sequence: CASSFAGGTDTQYF.

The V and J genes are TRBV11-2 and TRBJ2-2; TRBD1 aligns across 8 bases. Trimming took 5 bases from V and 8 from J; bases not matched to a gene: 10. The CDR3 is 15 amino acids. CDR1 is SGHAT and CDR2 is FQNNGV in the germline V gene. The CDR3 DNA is TGTGCCAGCAGCCCTACGGACAGGGCGGAAGGGGAGCTGTTTTTT. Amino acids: CASSPTDRAEGELFF.

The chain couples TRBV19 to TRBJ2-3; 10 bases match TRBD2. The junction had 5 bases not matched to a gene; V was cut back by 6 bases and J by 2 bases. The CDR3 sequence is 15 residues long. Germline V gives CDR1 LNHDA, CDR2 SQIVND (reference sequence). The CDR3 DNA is TGTGCCAGTAGAACCGGGACTAGCGACACAGATACGCAGTATTTT. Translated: CASRTGTSDTDTQYF.

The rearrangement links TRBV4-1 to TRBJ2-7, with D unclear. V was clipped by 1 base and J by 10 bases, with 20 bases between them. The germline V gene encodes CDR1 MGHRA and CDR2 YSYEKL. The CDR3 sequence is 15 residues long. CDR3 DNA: TGCGCCAGCAGCCAAGTTGGCGGAGCAGTGGGGATTCAGTACTTC. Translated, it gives CASSQVGGAVGIQYF.

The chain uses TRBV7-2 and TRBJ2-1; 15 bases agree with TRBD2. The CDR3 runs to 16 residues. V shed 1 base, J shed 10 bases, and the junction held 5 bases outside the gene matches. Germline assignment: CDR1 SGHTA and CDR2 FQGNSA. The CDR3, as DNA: TGTGCCAGCAGCTTAGATGGACTAGCGGGAGGGCGAGAGCAGTTCTTC. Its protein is CASSLDGLAGGREQFF.

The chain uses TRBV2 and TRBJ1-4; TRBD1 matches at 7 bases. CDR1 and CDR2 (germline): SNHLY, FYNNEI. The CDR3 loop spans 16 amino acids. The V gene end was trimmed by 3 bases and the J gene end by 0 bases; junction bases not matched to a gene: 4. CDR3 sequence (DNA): TGTGCCAGCAGTGACAGGGGGAGACCAACTAATGAAAAACTGTTTTTT. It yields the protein CASSDRGRPTNEKLFF.

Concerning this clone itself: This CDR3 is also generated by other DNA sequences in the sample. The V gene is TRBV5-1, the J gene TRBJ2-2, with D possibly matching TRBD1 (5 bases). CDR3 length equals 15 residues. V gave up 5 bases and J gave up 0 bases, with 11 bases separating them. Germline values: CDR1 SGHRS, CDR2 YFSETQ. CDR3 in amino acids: CASRGQGANTGELFF. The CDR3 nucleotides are TGCGCCAGCAGGGGTCAGGGCGCGAACACCGGGGAGCTGTTTTTT.

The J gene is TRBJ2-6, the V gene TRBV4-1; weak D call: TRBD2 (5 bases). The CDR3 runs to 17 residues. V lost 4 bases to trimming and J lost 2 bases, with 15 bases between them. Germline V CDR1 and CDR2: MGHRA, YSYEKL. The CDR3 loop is CASSPSGVGAGANVLTF. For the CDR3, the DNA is TGCGCCAGCAGCCCCAGCGGTGTCGGTGCTGGGGCCAACGTCCTGACTTTC.

CDR3 amino acids: CASSQRRQMNTEAFF. The CDR3 DNA sequence: TGTGCCAGCAGCCAACGACGACAGATGAACACTGAAGCTTTCTTT. The J gene is TRBJ1-1, the V gene TRBV14; D might be TRBD1 (5 bases). The CDR3 covers 15 residues. The ends were cut back, 2 bases at V and 0 bases at J, with 10 bases in the middle. Germline-derived CDR1 and CDR2 are SGHDN and FVKESK.

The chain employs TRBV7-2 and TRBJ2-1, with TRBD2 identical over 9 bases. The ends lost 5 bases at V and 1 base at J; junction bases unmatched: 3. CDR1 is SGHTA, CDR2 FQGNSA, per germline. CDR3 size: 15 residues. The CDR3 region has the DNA TGTGCCAGCAGCCAAGCGGGAGGATCCTACAATGAGCAGTTCTTC. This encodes CASSQAGGSYNEQFF.

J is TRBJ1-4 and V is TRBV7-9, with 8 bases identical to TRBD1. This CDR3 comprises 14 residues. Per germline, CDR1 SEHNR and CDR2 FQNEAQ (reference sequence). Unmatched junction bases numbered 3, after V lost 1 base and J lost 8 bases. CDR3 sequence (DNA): TGTGCCAGCAGCTTAGGGGGACAGGTCGAAAAACTGTTTTTT. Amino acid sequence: CASSLGGQVEKLFF.

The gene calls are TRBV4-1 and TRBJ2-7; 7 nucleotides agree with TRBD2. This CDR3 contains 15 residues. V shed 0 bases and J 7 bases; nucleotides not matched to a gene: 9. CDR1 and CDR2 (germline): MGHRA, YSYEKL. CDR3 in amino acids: CASSQENGGSWEQYF. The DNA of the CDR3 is TGCGCCAGCAGCCAAGAAAATGGCGGGAGTTGGGAGCAGTACTTC.

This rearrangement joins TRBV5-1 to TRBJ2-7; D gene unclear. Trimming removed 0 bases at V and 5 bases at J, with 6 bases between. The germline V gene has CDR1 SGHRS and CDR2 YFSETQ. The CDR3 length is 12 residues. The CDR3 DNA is TGCGCCAGCAGCTTGGCCGGACACGAGCAGTACTTC. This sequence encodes CASSLAGHEQYF.

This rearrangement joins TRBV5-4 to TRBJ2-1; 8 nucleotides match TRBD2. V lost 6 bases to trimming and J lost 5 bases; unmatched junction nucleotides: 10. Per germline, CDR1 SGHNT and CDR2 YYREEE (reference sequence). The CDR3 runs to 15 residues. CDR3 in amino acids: CASTPGGETNNEQFF. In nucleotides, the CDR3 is TGTGCCAGCACCCCCGGGGGGGAGACAAACAATGAGCAGTTCTTC.

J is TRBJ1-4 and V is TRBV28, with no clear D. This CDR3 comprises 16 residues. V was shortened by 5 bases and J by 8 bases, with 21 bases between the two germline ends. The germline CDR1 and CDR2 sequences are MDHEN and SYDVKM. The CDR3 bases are TGTGCCAGCAGTAGAACCGGGAACCCTGTCGGAGAAAAACTGTTTTTT. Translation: CASSRTGNPVGEKLFF.

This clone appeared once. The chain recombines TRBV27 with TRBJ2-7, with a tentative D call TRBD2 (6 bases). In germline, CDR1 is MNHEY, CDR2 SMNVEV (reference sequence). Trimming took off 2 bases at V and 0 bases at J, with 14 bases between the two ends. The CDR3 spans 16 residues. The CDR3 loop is CASSLKAGRSSYEQYF. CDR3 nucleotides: TGTGCCAGCAGTTTAAAAGCGGGCAGGAGCTCCTACGAGCAGTACTTC.